The present T cell receptor beta chain was sequenced within a study of T cells after yellow fever vaccination. Study-level findings and limits: A limited proportion of clonotypes was detected within both the CD4 and CD8 compartments. At approximately 96% for CD4 and almost 90% for CD8, most primary-vaccination clones showed up again after the booster.

CDR3 length: 13 amino acids. Germline assignment: CDR1 DFQATT and CDR2 SNEGSKA (reference sequence). Between the trimmed V and J ends, which lost 3 bases and 3 bases, there was a span of 9 bases. This clonotype was counted ten times or more. Its specificity is not known. The 5'RACE template-switching step produced TCR cDNA and added a universal primer site and UMIs. Using its own MiXCR run on the 5' RACE reads, TCRdb lists one record per CDR3 protein. The profile shows about 300,000 distinct CDR3 sequences, about 6.9% of them singletons. The rearrangement joins TRBV20-1 to TRBJ2-4; D is unresolved. This receptor was obtained from a man aged 18 to 29 who received the YFV17D yellow fever vaccine. The sample was PBMCs, taken roughly 46 days after the first yellow fever vaccination. CDR3 amino acids: CSASTTYKNIQYF. The CDR3 nucleotides read TGCAGTGCTAGCACTACCTACAAAAACATTCAGTACTTC.